This T cell receptor (beta chain) was identified during a study of T cell repertoires in aging, cancer and after chemotherapy (dated 2019 in TCRdb). Context from the whole study: The donors fell into six age groups ranging from 30 or younger to 70 or older, and each group had at least three individuals. Control TCR repertoires from healthy donors were recorded over several months to years, and clear clonal overlap was observed across re-sampling. The cohort comprised over 200 cancer patients, 94 with hematological and approximately 120 with solid cancers, plus 95 healthy donors as a reference group. In total, the full dataset held about 9.5 million TCR reads. The study profiled peripheral blood TCR beta repertoires from healthy donors and cancer patients to examine immunoaging and T cell reconstitution after chemotherapy. What the work shows at the level of the full study, not this receptor alone: In healthy donors, the decline in TCR diversity with age was mainly explained by loss of richness, whereas in cancer patients loss of evenness was also found to contribute. It was noted by the authors that conclusions about immunological memory after chemotherapy cannot be drawn from the repertoire data. Significantly lower blood TCR diversity and higher clonality were observed in untreated patients with hematological or solid cancers than in age-matched healthy donors. In both cancer cohorts, the median generation probability rose over the chemotherapy interval, which suggests that the repertoire was reconstituted through rebound thymic output.

Worth noting for this clonotype: Which antigen it targets is not known. One base away there is no much larger clone; base qualities are not given.

The CDR1 and CDR2 encoded by the germline V gene (reference sequence) are SGHNT and YYREEE. Its CDR3 holds 14 amino acids, cysteine through phenylalanine. The kept DNA is CDR3 alone, 42 bases in frame from the first base. Between the V and J ends, shortened by 1 base and 0 bases respectively, the junction contains 5 bases. Instead of sorted cells or RNA, genomic DNA extracted from peripheral blood served as the source for amplifying TCR beta rearrangements. Multiplex touch-down PCR with a mixed TRB-A/B primer pool was used to amplify rearranged TRB sequences covering the V, D and J segments. Illumina adapters and sample indices were added to the amplicons in two consecutive PCR reactions performed with Phusion HS II polymerase. After gel purification with the NucleoSpin Gel and PCR Clean-up kit, the amplicons were checked using Qubit and an Agilent 2100 Bioanalyzer. Sequencing of libraries was carried out on an Illumina MiSeq in 600-cycle, single-indexed, paired-end runs. The authors processed their data as follows. MiXCR versions 2.12 and 3.0.5 were used to process TRB sequences. Each unique CDR3 nucleotide sequence counted as one clone, and only productive sequences with at least two reads were retained. The repertoire metrics were Shannon diversity, evenness, clonality (calculated as one minus evenness), and diversity profiles parameterized by alpha from 0 to 5. The IGoR algorithm was used to compute generation probabilities of clones in paired pre- and post-chemotherapy samples. TCRdb handled the public reads itself, with Q25 trimming in fastp and clone calling in MiXCR, and kept productive beta chains. Rows matching on CDR3 protein sequence are summarized as one entry with the most common DNA and genes. The V and J calls were not made by the authors but by TCRdb's processing. In all, the sample holds some 12,000 distinct CDR3 sequences, and around 25% of those were seen once. 1.9% of the sample is held by the ten biggest clonotypes.

Sequences were obtained from blood. The TCR comes from a human donor in good health. The rearranged segments are TRBV5-4 and TRBJ1-3; the best D guess is TRBD1, with 5 bases matching. The DNA sequence is given as TGTGCCAGCAGCTTGCAGGGCTCTGGAAACACCATATATTTT. It translates to CASSLQGSGNTIYF.